These T cell receptor beta chains were read from a single sample in a study of shared clonotypes between healthy human individuals. Here immunoSEQ multiplex PCR was the method, and the copy in TCRdb shows in-frame clones only, minus some. The sample carries about 2 million clones, roughly 94% recorded once. The sequencing input was naive CD8+ T cells sorted from blood. The receptors were gathered from a man in his late teens or twenties in good health. CDR3s include the opening cysteine and the closing phenylalanine or tryptophan. The D gene is left open where the match is weak. The size of a clone is reported for some rows only, either as once, few or many, or as a class for expanded clones.

>TRBJ1-6|.|.|TRBV10-3
TGTGCCATCCCGACGGAGGGTTCACCCCTCCACTTT
CAIPTEGSPLHF
>TRBJ2-5|.|TRBD1|TRBV28
TGTGCCAGCAGTCCATACTGGACAGGCCAAGAGACCCAGTACTTC
CASSPYWTGQETQYF
>TRBJ2-1|.|TRBD2|TRBV7-8
TGTGCCAGCAGCTTAGAGCGGGGGGACAATGAGCAGTTCTTC
CASSLERGDNEQFF
>TRBJ2-7|.|.|TRBV28
TGTGCCAGCAGTCCCCGGTCAAGTCCCTACGAGCAGTACTTC
CASSPRSSPYEQYF
>TRBJ1-2|.|.|TRBV6-5
TGTGCCAGCAGTTTCTCGGGGGGCGATGGCTACACCTTC
CASSFSGGDGYTF
>TRBJ2-5|.|.|TRBV9
TGTGCCAGCAGCTTGGATGGGACGGAACCTTTCCAAGAGACCCAGTACTTC
CASSLDGTEPFQETQYF
>TRBJ2-1|.|.|TRBV5-4
TGTGCCAGCAGCTTGGGGTTCTATGAGCAGTTCTTC
CASSLGFYEQFF
>TRBJ1-2|few|.|TRBV2
TGTGCCAGCTGGAGGTTTCCGGCTGGCTACACCTTC
CASWRFPAGYTF
>TRBJ2-1|once|TRBD1|TRBV5-1
TGCGCCAGCAGCTTCGGGACAGGGTACAATGAGCAGTTCTTC
CASSFGTGYNEQFF
>TRBJ2-1|once|.|TRBV29-1
TGCAGCGTTCTCGATCACAATGAGCAGTTCTTC
CSVLDHNEQFF
>TRBJ2-1|.|.|TRBV7-2
TGTGCCAGCAGCACGGACCCCCGCTACAATGAGCAGTTCTTC
CASSTDPRYNEQFF
>TRBJ2-3|.|TRBD2|TRBV29-1
TGCAGCGTGGAGACTAGCGGGACGTTATATACGCAGTATTTT
CSVETSGTLYTQYF
>TRBJ2-5|.|TRBD2|TRBV27
TGTGCCAGCAGTCCTCTAGCGGGGTCAACTCAAGAGACCCAGTACTTC
CASSPLAGSTQETQYF
>TRBJ2-2|once|.|TRBV29-1
TGCAGCGTTGGGACCGGGGACTCGAACACCGGGGAGCTGTTTTTT
CSVGTGDSNTGELFF
>TRBJ2-7|.|TRBD2|TRBV27
TGTGCCAGCAGTCCCCTAGCGGCAGCCTACGAGCAGTACTTC
CASSPLAAAYEQYF
>TRBJ2-2|.|TRBD1|TRBV11-3
TGTGCCAGCAGCAGCCGGGACAGGGACACCGGGGAGCTGTTTTTT
CASSSRDRDTGELFF
>TRBJ2-7|.|.|TRBV7-9
TGTGCCAGCAGCCCGGAGGGGGCGAGAGAGCAGTACTTC
CASSPEGAREQYF
>TRBJ2-7|.|.|TRBV5-1
TGCGCCAGCAGCTTGGTCGGGGAATCCTACGAGCAGTACTTC
CASSLVGESYEQYF
>TRBJ1-2|.|.|TRBV25-1
TGTGCCAGCAGTTTATCAGGCGATCCGGGCTACACCTTC
CASSLSGDPGYTF
>TRBJ2-3|once|.|TRBV11-2
TGTGCCAGCAGCCCGCCTTGGGGATCTCCACAGTATTTT
CASSPPWGSPQYF
>TRBJ1-4|.|TRBD1|TRBV4-3
TGCGCCAGCAGCCGCATAGGGGGCACTAATGAAAAACTGTTTTTT
CASSRIGGTNEKLFF
>TRBJ2-7|.|.|TRBV9
TGTGCCAGCAGCGTAGGGGGCGGGAACTACGAGCAGTACTTC
CASSVGGGNYEQYF
>TRBJ1-2|few|.|TRBV11-2
TGTGCCAGCAGCCTAGAGACGGGGGGCTACACCTTC
CASSLETGGYTF